Listed here are 21 T cell receptor beta chains from one sample, sequenced in a study of T cells in Graves' hyperthyroidism and ophthalmopathy (dated by TCRdb to about 2019). The library was built by means of multiplex PCR. Sequencing instrument: Illumina HiSeq 2000. Amplification of TCR beta CDR3 regions was carried out from RNA transcripts. A first-round RT-PCR of the TCR CDR3 used the HTBI primer set with the Qiagen OneStep RT-PCR kit. TCRdb cleaned the public reads at Q25 with fastp, built clones with MiXCR and kept in-frame beta chains. Here each entry gathers all rows of one CDR3 protein and keeps the most common genes and DNA. For this sample the table gives around 420,000 distinct CDR3 sequences, of which approximately 14% were detected only once. The top ten hold around 7.3% of the sample. The sequenced sample was blood. Receptors were obtained from a woman in her late teens or twenties with Graves' hyperthyroidism.

The rearrangement uses TRBV9 and TRBJ2-5, with 9 nucleotides matching TRBD2. Germline V gives CDR1 SGDLS, CDR2 YYNGEE. The CDR3 spans 16 residues. V gave up 4 bases and J gave up 5 bases; unmatched junction bases: 12. The CDR3 DNA reads as TGTGCCAGCAGCCCGAGGGGACTAGCAGGGCGGGAGACCCAGTACTTC. Its protein is CASSPRGLAGRETQYF. The full variable domain, its missing parts supplied by reference TRBV9 and TRBJ2-5, is DSGVTQTPKHLITATGQRVTLRCSPRSGDLSVYWYQQSLDQGLQFLIQYYNGEERAKGNILERFSAQQFPDLHSELNLSSLELGDSALYFCASSPRGLAGRETQYFGPGTRLLVL.

This clonotype was picked up many times. The chain employs TRBV20-1 and TRBJ1-2, with TRBD1 as a possible D gene (5 bases). Trimming removed 0 bases at V and 6 bases at J, with 14 bases between. The CDR3 has 14 amino acids. Germline V lookup: CDR1 DFQATT, CDR2 SNEGSKA (reference sequence). The DNA of the CDR3 is TGCAGTGCTAGAGATCGGGGCCCGGGGGATGGCTACACCTTC. It yields the protein CSARDRGPGDGYTF.

This clonotype was recorded many times. The rearrangement uses TRBV6-5 and TRBJ1-2; the D gene is possibly TRBD1 (5 bases). V gave up 3 bases and J gave up 5 bases, with 22 bases separating them. Per germline, CDR1 MNHEY and CDR2 SVGAGI. CDR3 size: 17 residues. CDR3 loop: CASSYDSSGQGGYGYTF. In DNA form, the CDR3 reads TGTGCCAGCAGTTATGATTCGTCTGGCCAGGGAGGATATGGCTACACCTTC.

The chain employs TRBV28 and TRBJ1-2; no definite D call. Germline V gene sequence: CDR1 MDHEN, CDR2 SYDVKM. The CDR3 is 12 amino acids. V shed 2 bases and J shed 4 bases, with 5 bases lying between them. The CDR3 protein is CASSLRFYGYTF. The CDR3 DNA is TGTGCCAGCAGTTTACGGTTCTATGGCTACACCTTC.

This clonotype occurred many times. V and J are TRBV6-1 and TRBJ2-2, with 13 bases aligning to TRBD2. Germline V gene data show CDR1 as MNHNS and CDR2 as SASEGT. The J segment lost 4 bases and the V segment lost 8 bases, leaving 10 bases of the junction unmatched. The CDR3 sequence is 17 residues long. The CDR3, as DNA: TGTGCCAGCGCAGATGGACTAGCGGGAGTAGTCACCGGGGAGCTGTTTTTT. It translates to CASADGLAGVVTGELFF.

This chain uses TRBV28 with TRBJ2-7; D may match TRBD1 or TRBD2 (5 bases each). Germline V CDR1 and CDR2: MDHEN, SYDVKM. Trimming stripped 4 bases from V and 2 bases from J, with 15 bases between. This CDR3 spans 15 amino acids. CDR3 DNA sequence: TGTGCCAGCAGTTCCGGGACCCTTGGCACCTACGAGCAGTACTTC. Translating gives CASSSGTLGTYEQYF.

The sample holds many counts of this clonotype. CDR3 loop: CASTLGTSGSYNEQFF. The CDR3 DNA follows: TGTGCCAGTACTCTCGGGACTAGCGGGAGCTACAATGAGCAGTTCTTC. This chain links TRBV19 with TRBJ2-1, with 14 bases lining up with TRBD2. CDR1 is LNHDA and CDR2 is SQIVND in the germline V gene (reference sequence). The CDR3 length is 16 residues. V dropped 7 bases and J dropped 3; count of bases not matched to a gene: 5. Complete variable domain (other parts from reference TRBV19 and TRBJ2-1): DGGITQSPKYLFRKEGQNVTLSCEQNLNHDAMYWYRQDPGQGLRLIYYSQIVNDFQKGDIAEGYSVSREKKESFPLTVTSAQKNPTAFYLCASTLGTSGSYNEQFFGPGTRLTVL.

This clonotype was counted ten times or more. The chain joins TRBV6-1 to TRBJ2-5; no clear D gene. Trimming stripped 5 bases from V and 5 bases from J, with 15 bases between. This CDR3 comprises 14 residues. Per the germline V gene, CDR1 is MNHNS and CDR2 is SASEGT. CDR3 sequence: CASSRDSEWETQYF. Written as DNA, the CDR3 is TGTGCCAGCAGTCGTGACTCAGAGTGGGAGACCCAGTACTTC.

This clonotype occurred a few times. This sequence joins TRBV24-1 and TRBJ2-2; 10 bases agree with TRBD1. Germline CDR1 and CDR2: KGHDR and SFDVKD. The V and J ends lost 4 bases and 4 bases, in that order; junction bases with no gene match: 11. The CDR3 has 18 residues. The CDR3 bases are TGTGCCACCAGTGACCGCACTGACAGGGGGCCAGGCACCGGGGAGCTGTTTTTT. Its protein is CATSDRTDRGPGTGELFF.

In the case of this clonotype: The conserved closing phenylalanine or tryptophan is absent in this CDR3, likely reflecting a read error. The chain employs TRBV28 and TRBJ1-5, with 7 bases lining up with TRBD1. CDR1 is MDHEN, CDR2 SYDVKM, per germline. With V trimmed by 4 bases and J by 0 bases, 9 bases remained unmatched. The CDR3 extends over 17 amino acids. The CDR3 DNA sequence: TGTGCCAGCAGTTCATCGACAGGGTCTTATAGCAATCAGCCCCAGCATCTT. Protein product: CASSSSTGSYSNQPQHL.

This clonotype was observed many times. The gene calls are TRBV5-8 and TRBJ2-3; maybe TRBD1 (5 bases). Germline CDR1 SGHTS, CDR2 YDEGEE. This CDR3 contains 15 residues. Trimming left V 0 bases short and J 2 bases short, with 10 bases between. CDR3 in DNA: TGTGCCAGCAGCTTGGCCGACAGCCTCACAGATACGCAGTATTTT. Translation: CASSLADSLTDTQYF.

The V gene is TRBV12-5, the J gene TRBJ2-3; 14 positions agree with TRBD2. This CDR3 spans 17 amino acids. Germline V gives CDR1 LGHNT, CDR2 FRNRAP. J lost 3 bases, V lost 7 bases, and 9 bases had no gene match. CDR3 residues: CASALRLAGGPTDTQYF. The CDR3 DNA is TGTGCTAGTGCCCTAAGACTAGCGGGGGGGCCGACAGATACGCAGTATTTT.

This clonotype was counted a few times. CDR3 residues: CSVEVRSDGYTF. The CDR3 bases are TGCAGCGTTGAAGTCCGATCCGATGGCTACACCTTC. The V gene is TRBV29-1, the J gene TRBJ1-2; D ambiguous. Trimming shortened V by 1 base and J by 6 bases, and 9 bases separated the two germline ends. The germline gives CDR1 SQVTM, CDR2 ANQGSEA. The CDR3 is 12 amino acids.

This clonotype was seen only a few times. The chain couples TRBV4-1 to TRBJ1-5; tentatively, D is TRBD1 (5 bases). V was shortened by 3 bases and J by 6 bases, with 15 bases between the two germline ends. The CDR3 consists of 15 residues. Germline V gives CDR1 MGHRA, CDR2 YSYEKL. The CDR3 protein is CASSHYLREVQPQHF. The CDR3 region has the DNA TGCGCCAGCAGCCATTATCTCAGGGAGGTTCAGCCCCAGCATTTT.

Many counts were recorded for this clonotype. The chain employs TRBV29-1 and TRBJ2-2; tentatively, D is TRBD1 (6 bases). The germline V gene encodes CDR1 SQVTM and CDR2 ANQGSEA. The CDR3 is made up of 13 amino acids. V was shortened by 7 bases and J by 4 bases, with 13 bases between the two germline ends. The CDR3 loop is CSAGGRRTGELFF. The CDR3, as DNA: TGCAGCGCTGGGGGCAGGCGCACCGGGGAGCTGTTTTTT.

The rearrangement links TRBV4-1 to TRBJ2-7; D ambiguous. Germline V lookup: CDR1 MGHRA, CDR2 YSYEKL. The length of the CDR3 is 14 residues. V lost 4 bases, J lost 3 bases, and 13 bases lay in between. The CDR3 loop reads CASSLSGSFYEQYF. For the CDR3, the DNA is TGCGCCAGCAGCCTCTCCGGGTCCTTCTACGAGCAGTACTTC.

This clonotype has a count of ten or more. The chain employs TRBV20-1 and TRBJ1-2, with 7 bases that match TRBD1. Germline-derived CDR1 and CDR2 are DFQATT and SNEGSKA (reference sequence). V lost 3 bases and J lost 4; bases outside the gene matches: 8. The CDR3 is 14 residues long. DNA for the CDR3: TGCAGTGCTAGGGGACAGCGGGTAGGCTATGGCTACACCTTC. Residues: CSARGQRVGYGYTF.

At least ten counts were recorded for this clonotype. The J gene is TRBJ1-5, the V gene TRBV28, with 11 positions matching TRBD1. Trimming removed 5 bases from V and 7 bases from J; junction bases left unmatched: 7. This CDR3 spans 15 amino acids. Per the germline V gene, CDR1 is MDHEN and CDR2 is SYDVKM. This CDR3 reads CASSPPRTGGQPQHF. In DNA form, the CDR3 reads TGTGCCAGCAGTCCCCCCCGGACAGGGGGCCAGCCCCAGCATTTT.

This clonotype has more than one count but fewer than ten. The CDR3 is CASSQAQNTQYF. The CDR3 nucleotides are TGTGCCAGCAGCCAAGCTCAAAATACGCAGTATTTT. The chain has TRBV3-1 and TRBJ2-3; D is unresolved. Between the trimmed V and J ends, which lost 1 base and 7 bases, there was a span of 6 bases. CDR3 size: 12 residues. Per germline, CDR1 LGHDT and CDR2 YNNKEL (reference sequence).

Many counts were recorded for this clonotype. The V and J genes are TRBV20-1 and TRBJ1-1, with unresolved D. The V gene lost 5 bases and the J gene lost 5 bases, with 18 bases spanning the gap. The CDR3 has 14 residues. CDR1 is DFQATT, CDR2 SNEGSKA, per germline (reference sequence). Written as DNA, the CDR3 is TGCAGTGCTCCCCCTTTCTTGGGTGGGACTGAAGCTTTCTTT. Amino acids: CSAPPFLGGTEAFF.

This clonotype occurred a few times. The rearrangement uses TRBV5-4 and TRBJ2-5; D may be TRBD1 or TRBD2 (6 bases each). V lost 2 bases and J lost 3, with 14 bases in between. Germline assignment: CDR1 SGHNT and CDR2 YYREEE (reference sequence). The CDR3 sequence is 15 residues long. CDR3 region: CASSLGGGGKETQYF. The CDR3 DNA reads as TGTGCCAGCAGCTTAGGGGGAGGAGGAAAAGAGACCCAGTACTTC.